The clone carrying this T cell receptor (beta chain) came up a few times. Its antigen remains unidentified. TCRdb re-called the 5' RACE reads through MiXCR, storing one row per CDR3 protein. The table includes 750,000 to 850,000 distinct CDR3 sequences, about an eighth detected once. This entry is derived from a study of CD8 T cells in ankylosing spondylitis. Whole-study findings and limits: Existing reports had already noted some motif variants in reactive arthritis synovial fluid and blood. For ankylosing spondylitis blood, a TCR beta motif of several highly homologous variants appeared characteristic.

The CDR3 runs to 15 residues. V was shortened by 0 bases and J by 5 bases, with 12 bases between the two germline ends. Germline-derived CDR1 and CDR2 are MNHEY and SVGAGI. The V call is TRBV6-5, the J call TRBJ2-3; D is undetermined. The specimen was blood, either unsorted or a sorted T cell fraction (not recorded which). The TCR originated in a male donor with ankylosing spondylitis. CDR3 sequence: CASSYSGPPVDTQYF. CDR3 in DNA: TGTGCCAGCAGTTACTCGGGCCCCCCTGTAGATACGCAGTATTTT.